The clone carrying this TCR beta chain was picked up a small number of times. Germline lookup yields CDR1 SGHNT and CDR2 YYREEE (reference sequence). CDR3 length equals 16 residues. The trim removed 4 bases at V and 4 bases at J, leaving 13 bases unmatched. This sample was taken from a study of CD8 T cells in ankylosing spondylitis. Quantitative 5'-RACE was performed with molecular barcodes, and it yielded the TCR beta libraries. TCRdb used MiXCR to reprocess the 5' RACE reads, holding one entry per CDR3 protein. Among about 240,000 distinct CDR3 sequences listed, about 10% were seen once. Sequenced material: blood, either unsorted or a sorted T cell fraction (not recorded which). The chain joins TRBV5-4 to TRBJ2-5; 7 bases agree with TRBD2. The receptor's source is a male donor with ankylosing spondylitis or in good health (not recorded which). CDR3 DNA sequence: TGTGCCAGCAGCAAACAAAGGGGAGGGGCCGGAGAGACCCAGTACTTC. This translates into CASSKQRGGAGETQYF.